The 14 T cell receptor beta chains reported below all come from one sample, sequenced in a study of blood T cells in healthy people across ages. Through a sample-barcoded 5' primer and a J-beta primer mix, a second PCR was run for roughly 6 to 11 cycles. TCRdb called the 5' RACE reads again in MiXCR, with one record for every CDR3 protein. The sample has about 1.5 million distinct CDR3 sequences; roughly two fifths are singletons. The source material was blood. Receptors originate from a young woman in good health.

The chain joins TRBV20-1 to TRBJ1-5; 7 bases match TRBD1. This CDR3 has 13 residues. The germline V gene has CDR1 DFQATT and CDR2 SNEGSKA (reference sequence). Losses at the gene ends were 6 bases for V and 4 bases for J; bases not matched to a gene: 6. This chain's CDR3 is CSAETGVNQPQHF. CDR3 nucleotide sequence: TGCAGTGCGGAAACAGGGGTTAATCAGCCCCAGCATTTT.

The CDR3 protein is CASSKTSGITDTQYF. DNA of the CDR3: TGTGCCAGCAGCAAGACTAGCGGGATCACAGATACGCAGTATTTT. This rearrangement joins TRBV7-6 to TRBJ2-3; TRBD2 agrees at 11 bases. After removal of 5 bases from V and 2 bases from J, the junction contained 3 bases not matched to a gene. CDR1 is SGHVS, CDR2 FNYEAQ, per germline. The CDR3 is 15 amino acids. Full variable domain (remainder filled in from reference TRBV7-6 and TRBJ2-3): GAGVSQSPRYKVTKRGQDVALRCDPISGHVSLYWYRQALGQGPEFLTYFNYEAQQDKSGLPNDRFSAERPEGSISTLTIQRTEQRDSAMYRCASSKTSGITDTQYFGPGTRLTVL.

This clonotype was counted only a few times. The CDR3: CSARVSGGNEQFF. The CDR3 coding sequence is TGCAGTGCTAGAGTTAGCGGGGGTAATGAGCAGTTCTTC. The chain couples TRBV20-1 to TRBJ2-1, with 9 bases matching TRBD2. Germline V gene sequence: CDR1 DFQATT, CDR2 SNEGSKA (reference sequence). J gave up 7 bases and V 1 base, and 2 bases lay outside the gene matches. The CDR3 length is 13 residues.

This clonotype was seen once. The rearrangement joins TRBV15 to TRBJ2-3; D uncertain. Between the trimmed V and J ends, which lost 5 bases and 2 bases, there was a span of 14 bases. The V gene's germline CDR1 is LNHNV and CDR2 YYDKDF (reference sequence). The CDR3 consists of 15 residues. The CDR3, as DNA: TGTGCCACCAGCTCCCGTAGCACACTCACAGATACGCAGTATTTT. It translates to CATSSRSTLTDTQYF. The whole variable domain, filled in from reference TRBV15 and TRBJ2-3, reads DAMVIQNPRYQVTQFGKPVTLSCSQTLNHNVMYWYQQKSSQAPKLLFHYYDKDFNNEADTPDNFQSRRPNTSFCFLDIRSPGLGDTAMYLCATSSRSTLTDTQYFGPGTRLTVL.

The rearrangement uses TRBV29-1 and TRBJ1-4, with a tentative D call TRBD1 (6 bases). V gave up 4 bases and J gave up 7 bases, with 13 bases separating them. Germline V gives CDR1 SQVTM, CDR2 ANQGSEA. There are 13 residues in the CDR3. The CDR3 nucleotides read TGCAGCGTTGCCGTGGGGGGCGGTGAAAAACTGTTTTTT. It is translated as CSVAVGGGEKLFF.

This clonotype has a count of ten or more. The V call is TRBV12-3 or TRBV12-4, the J call TRBJ1-1; D might be TRBD1 (5 bases). V lost 6 bases, J lost 1 base, and 9 bases lay in between. CDR3 length: 13 residues. CDR3 residues: CASSLGPNTEAFF. The CDR3 DNA reads TGTGCCAGCAGCCTGGGACCGAACACTGAAGCTTTCTTT.

This clonotype was recorded a few times. The V gene is TRBV25-1, the J gene TRBJ2-3, with 8 positions matching TRBD1. Losses at the gene ends were 6 bases for V and 4 bases for J; bases not matched to a gene: 9. Germline V gene lookup returns CDR1 MGHDK and CDR2 SYGVNS. CDR3 length: 15 amino acids. The CDR3 nucleotides read TGTGCCAGCAGCTCAAACAGGGGGAGCGCAGATACGCAGTATTTT. It translates to CASSSNRGSADTQYF.

This clonotype was seen only a few times. The CDR3 DNA sequence: TGCGCCCCCGGGGGGTACGACACTGAAGCTTTCTTT. This translates into CAPGGYDTEAFF. This rearrangement joins TRBV4-3 to TRBJ1-1; perhaps TRBD1 as D (5 bases). The germline V gene encodes CDR1 LGHNA and CDR2 YSLEER. The length of the CDR3 is 12 residues. V shed 11 bases and J shed 3 bases, with 13 bases lying between them.

The chain employs TRBV6-6 and TRBJ2-5; TRBD1 matches 11 bases. Germline assignment: CDR1 MNHNY and CDR2 SVGAGI (reference sequence). The CDR3 totals 14 residues. Trimming cost V 5 bases and J 6 bases; bases outside gene matches: 5. The CDR3 coding sequence is TGTGCCAGCAGTGGACAGGGGGCTTTGAAGACCCAGTACTTC. This codes for CASSGQGALKTQYF.

The rearrangement joins TRBV7-2 to TRBJ2-3; D is undetermined. This CDR3 has 17 amino acids. The germline V and J ends were trimmed by 2 bases and 2 bases, with 17 bases remaining between them. CDR1 is SGHTA, CDR2 FQGNSA, per germline. The CDR3 DNA reads as TGTGCCAGCAGCTTATTGCGGTACCTAATGACCACAGATACGCAGTATTTT. As protein: CASSLLRYLMTTDTQYF.

V gene TRBV27 combines with J gene TRBJ2-7; no firm D call. This CDR3 region has 12 residues. Trimming took off 6 bases at V and 0 bases at J, with 6 bases between the two ends. In germline, CDR1 is MNHEY, CDR2 SMNVEV (reference sequence). CDR3 DNA sequence: TGTGCCAGCAGGGGGATCTCCTACGAGCAGTACTTC. Its protein product is CASRGISYEQYF.

A few counts support this clonotype. This sequence joins TRBV20-1 and TRBJ1-2; D perhaps matches TRBD1 (5 bases). The CDR3 totals 15 residues. CDR1 DFQATT and CDR2 SNEGSKA come from the germline V gene (reference sequence). The V end was cut by 0 bases, the J end by 3 bases, with 14 bases between. The CDR3 spells CSARDFVGDHYGYTF. CDR3 DNA: TGCAGTGCTAGAGATTTTGTAGGGGACCACTATGGCTACACCTTC.

V usage is TRBV4-3 and J usage is TRBJ2-1, with D perhaps TRBD2 (5 bases). The germline V gene encodes CDR1 LGHNA and CDR2 YSLEER. This CDR3 has 13 residues. Trimming took off 0 bases at V and 10 bases at J, with 10 bases between the two ends. This CDR3 reads CASSQDIEGEQFF. CDR3 DNA sequence: TGCGCCAGCAGCCAAGATATTGAGGGCGAGCAGTTCTTC.

The V gene is TRBV7-9, the J gene TRBJ2-1; TRBD1 aligns across 7 bases. The CDR3 has 16 residues. The germline CDR1 and CDR2 sequences are SEHNR and FQNEAQ (reference sequence). Trimming cost V 4 bases and J 6 bases; bases outside gene matches: 12. The DNA for the CDR3 is TGTGCCAGCAGCTCTCTCCTAGCAGGGGGTTTCAATGAGCAGTTCTTC. Amino acid sequence: CASSSLLAGGFNEQFF.